The 16 T cell receptor beta chains below come from one sample, sequenced in a study of blood T cell repertoires in COVID-19. Repertoires were generated with immunoSEQ multiplex PCR, while TCRdb's copy carries only in-frame clones and drops some. The repertoire holds roughly 150,000 clones, with more than 70% as singletons. The sequencing input was peripheral blood. The source of these receptors is a woman between 65 and 79 years old who had recovered from COVID-19.

The V call is TRBV7-3, the J call TRBJ1-1; no definite D call. The CDR3 spans 14 residues. Trimming took off 5 bases at V and 1 base at J, with 11 bases between the two ends. Germline-derived CDR1 and CDR2 are SGHTA and FQGTGA. CDR3 nucleotides: TGTGCCAGCAGCCCACCACCACAGAACACTGAAGCTTTCTTT. Translated, it gives CASSPPPQNTEAFF.

V and J are TRBV28 and TRBJ2-2, with 8 bases identical to TRBD2. The CDR3 length is 18 residues. V shed 6 bases, J shed 3 bases, and the junction held 15 bases outside the gene matches. Germline CDR1 MDHEN, CDR2 SYDVKM. CDR3 in DNA: TGTGCCAGCAGCCCCTCCCCCGGGGGGGGTTCGGACACCGGGGAGCTGTTTTTT. Its translation: CASSPSPGGGSDTGELFF.

The gene calls are TRBV25-1 and TRBJ1-2, with D tentatively TRBD1 (6 bases). Germline V lookup: CDR1 MGHDK, CDR2 SYGVNS. Deletions cut 6 bases from V and 3 bases from J, with 14 bases between. The CDR3 contains 14 residues. The chain's CDR3 is CASRPSGGDYGYTF. The CDR3, as DNA: TGTGCCAGCAGGCCCTCGGGGGGCGACTATGGCTACACCTTC.

This chain uses TRBV18 with TRBJ1-2; D call uncertain. The germline V and J ends were trimmed by 3 bases and 2 bases, with 7 bases remaining between them. The V gene's germline CDR1 is KGHSH and CDR2 LQKENI. The CDR3 covers 13 residues. CDR3 protein: CASSPEENYGYTF. The CDR3 DNA follows: TGTGCCAGCTCACCGGAGGAAAACTATGGCTACACCTTC.

The chain uses TRBV18 and TRBJ1-4; no clear D. V was shortened by 1 base and J by 0 bases, with 3 bases between the two germline ends. CDR1 and CDR2 from the germline V gene are KGHSH and LQKENI. The CDR3 has 14 residues. CDR3 region: CASSPRPTNEKLFF. Here the CDR3 DNA reads TGTGCCAGCTCACCACGGCCAACTAATGAAAAACTGTTTTTT.

This clone was observed once. V and J are TRBV9 and TRBJ2-3; 10 positions match TRBD1. The CDR3 is 15 residues long. The germline CDR1 and CDR2 sequences are SGDLS and YYNGEE. J was trimmed by 1 base and V by 6 bases; bases with no gene match: 5. CDR3: CASNRQGAGTDTQYF. CDR3 coding DNA: TGTGCCAGCAACAGACAGGGGGCAGGCACAGATACGCAGTATTTT.

A word on this clone: One end of the junction fails to match germline, which may point to a read error. This chain connects TRBV7-7 to TRBJ2-1; TRBD2 is a possible D gene (6 bases). This CDR3 has 15 residues. Germline-derived CDR1 and CDR2 are SSHAT and FNYEAQ (reference sequence). CDR3 in amino acids: CASSLGLGGGNEQFF. The CDR3 region has the DNA TGTGCTAGCAGCTTAGGGCTCGGGGGAGGCAATGAGCAGTTCTTC.

This clone occurred a few times. The CDR3 coding sequence is TGTGCCAGCAGCCAAACTACCTACAATGAGCAGTTCTTC. The encoded protein is CASSQTTYNEQFF. V gene TRBV3-1 (or the pseudogene TRBV3-2) combines with J gene TRBJ2-1; no firm D call. Germline assignment: CDR1 LGHDT and CDR2 YNNKEL (reference sequence). This CDR3 is 13 amino acids long. Between the trimmed V and J ends, which lost 2 bases and 2 bases, there was a span of 4 bases.

This clone was seen a handful of times. The chain recombines TRBV7-8 with TRBJ1-5, with D unresolved. The CDR3 runs 13 residues. Trimming shortened V by 7 bases and J by 7 bases, and 14 bases separated the two germline ends. Germline V gene lookup returns CDR1 SGHVS and CDR2 FQNEAQ. The CDR3 protein is CASTLGWRQPQHF. The CDR3 nucleotides are TGTGCCAGCACCCTAGGATGGAGGCAGCCCCAGCATTTT. Based on the CDR3 plus reference TRBV7-8 and TRBJ1-5, the full variable domain is GAGVSQSPRYKVAKRGQDVALRCDPISGHVSLFWYQQALGQGPEFLTYFQNEAQLDKSGLPSDRFFAERPEGSVSTLKIQRTQQEDSAVYLCASTLGWRQPQHFGDGTRLSIL.

The chain is built from TRBV27 and TRBJ1-1; D is undetermined. CDR1 is MNHEY and CDR2 is SMNVEV in the germline V gene (reference sequence). The CDR3 extends over 15 amino acids. V lost 3 bases and J lost 1, with 12 bases in between. The CDR3 DNA reads as TGTGCCAGCAGTTTGTCGCGGGGAGGGAACACTGAAGCTTTCTTT. As protein: CASSLSRGGNTEAFF.

This chain connects TRBV20-1 to TRBJ2-1; D remains ambiguous. V dropped 0 bases and J dropped 10 bases, with 7 bases sitting between them. Per germline, CDR1 DFQATT and CDR2 SNEGSKA (reference sequence). This CDR3 is built from 11 residues. The CDR3 nucleotides are TGCAGTGCTAGAGAACTTCGGGAGCAGTTCTTC. It is translated as CSARELREQFF.

A remark on this clone: Relative to the germline gene, one junction end is altered; a read error may explain this. The rearrangement uses TRBV5-1 and TRBJ2-1; D ambiguous. The germline V gene has CDR1 SGHRS and CDR2 YFSETQ. The length of the CDR3 is 16 residues. CDR3 nucleotides: TGCGCCAGCAGCCCCGACTCTCCCCCTATATACAATGAGCGGTTCTTC. It specifies CASSPDSPPIYNERFF.

As DNA, the CDR3 is TGTGCCAGCAGCTCCCGGACAGGGGGCTATGGCTACACCTTC. Protein product: CASSSRTGGYGYTF. The V gene is TRBV5-8, the J gene TRBJ1-2; 10 bases are a match to TRBD1. The CDR3 totals 14 residues. V dropped 3 bases and J dropped 4; count of bases not matched to a gene: 3. CDR1 is SGHTS, CDR2 YDEGEE, per germline.

This sequence joins TRBV5-1 and TRBJ2-3; 10 bases align to TRBD2. The CDR3 has 16 amino acids. Losses at the gene ends were 3 bases for V and 2 bases for J; bases not matched to a gene: 6. CDR1 is SGHRS and CDR2 is YFSETQ in the germline V gene. CDR3 nucleotide sequence: TGCGCCAGCAGCTCGGGGACTAGCGAACCCACAGATACGCAGTATTTT. This sequence encodes CASSSGTSEPTDTQYF. Complete variable domain (other parts from reference TRBV5-1 and TRBJ2-3): KAGVTQTPRYLIKTRGQQVTLSCSPISGHRSVSWYQQTPGQGLQFLFEYFSETQRNKGNFPGRFSGRQFSNSRSEMNVSTLELGDSALYLCASSSGTSEPTDTQYFGPGTRLTVL.

J is TRBJ2-5 and V is TRBV5-4; D might be TRBD2 (6 bases). This CDR3 comprises 14 residues. The germline V and J ends were trimmed by 4 bases and 2 bases, with 12 bases remaining between them. Germline V lookup: CDR1 SGHNT, CDR2 YYREEE (reference sequence). The DNA for the CDR3 is TGTGCCAGCAGCCGAGGGACTCGGCAAGAGACCCAGTACTTC. This codes for CASSRGTRQETQYF.

This clone was picked up one time. V gene TRBV14 combines with J gene TRBJ2-5; D might be TRBD1 (5 bases). Germline V gives CDR1 SGHDN, CDR2 FVKESK. V was clipped by 4 bases and J by 2 bases, with 14 bases between them. CDR3 length: 15 residues. In DNA, the CDR3 is TGTGCCAGCAGCCGCTTGGGGCTGGGGCAAGAGACCCAGTACTTC. Translation gives CASSRLGLGQETQYF.